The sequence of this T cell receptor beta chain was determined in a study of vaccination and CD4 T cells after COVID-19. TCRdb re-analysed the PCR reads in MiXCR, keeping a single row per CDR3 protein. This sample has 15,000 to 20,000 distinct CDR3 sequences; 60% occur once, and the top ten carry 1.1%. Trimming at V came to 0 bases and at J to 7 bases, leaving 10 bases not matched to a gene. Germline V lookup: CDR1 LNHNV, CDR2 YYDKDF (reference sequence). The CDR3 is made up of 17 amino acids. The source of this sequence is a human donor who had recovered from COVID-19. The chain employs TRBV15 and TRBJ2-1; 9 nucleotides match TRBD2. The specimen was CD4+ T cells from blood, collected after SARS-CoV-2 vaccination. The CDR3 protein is CATSRDTSGRSRNEQFF. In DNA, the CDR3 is TGTGCCACCAGCAGAGACACCAGCGGGAGGTCGAGGAATGAGCAGTTCTTC.